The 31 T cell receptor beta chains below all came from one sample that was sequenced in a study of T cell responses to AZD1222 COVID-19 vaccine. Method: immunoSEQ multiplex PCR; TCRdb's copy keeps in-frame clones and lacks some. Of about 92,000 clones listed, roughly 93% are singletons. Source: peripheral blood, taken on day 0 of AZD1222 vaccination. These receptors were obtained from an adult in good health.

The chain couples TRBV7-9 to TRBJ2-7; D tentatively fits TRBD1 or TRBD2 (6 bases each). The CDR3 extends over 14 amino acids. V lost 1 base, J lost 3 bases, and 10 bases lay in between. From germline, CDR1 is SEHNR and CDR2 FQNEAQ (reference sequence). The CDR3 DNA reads TGTGCCAGCAGCTTAGACGGGGGCGGCTACGAGCAGTACTTC. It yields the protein CASSLDGGGYEQYF.

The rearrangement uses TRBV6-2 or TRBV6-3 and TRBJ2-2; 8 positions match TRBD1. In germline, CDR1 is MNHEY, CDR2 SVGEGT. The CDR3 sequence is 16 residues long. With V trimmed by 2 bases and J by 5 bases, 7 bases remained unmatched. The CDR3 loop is CASSYEGQGLTGELFF. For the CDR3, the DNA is TGTGCCAGCAGTTACGAAGGACAGGGTTTAACCGGGGAGCTGTTTTTT.

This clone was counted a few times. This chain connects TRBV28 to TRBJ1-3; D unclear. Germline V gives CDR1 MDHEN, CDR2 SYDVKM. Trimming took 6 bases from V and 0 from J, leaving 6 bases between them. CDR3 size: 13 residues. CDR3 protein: CASRIISGNTIYF. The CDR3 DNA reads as TGTGCCAGCAGAATTATCTCTGGAAACACCATATATTTT.

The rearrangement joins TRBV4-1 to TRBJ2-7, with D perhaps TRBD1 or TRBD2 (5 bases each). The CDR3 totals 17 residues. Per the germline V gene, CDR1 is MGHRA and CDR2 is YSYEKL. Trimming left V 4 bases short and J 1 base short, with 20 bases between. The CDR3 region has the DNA TGCGCCAGCAGCCTAACAAGTGGCACGGGGCTTTCCTACGAGCAGTACTTC. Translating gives CASSLTSGTGLSYEQYF.

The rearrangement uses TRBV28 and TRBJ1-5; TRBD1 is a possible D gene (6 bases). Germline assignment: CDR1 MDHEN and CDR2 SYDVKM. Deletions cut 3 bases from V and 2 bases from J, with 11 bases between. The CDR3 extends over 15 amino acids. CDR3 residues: CASSFEGGGNQPQHF. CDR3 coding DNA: TGTGCCAGCAGTTTCGAGGGGGGTGGCAATCAGCCCCAGCATTTT. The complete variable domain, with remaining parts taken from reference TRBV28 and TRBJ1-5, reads DVKVTQSSRYLVKRTGEKVFLECVQDMDHENMFWYRQDPGLGLRLIYFSYDVKMKEKGDIPEGYSVSREKKERFSLILESASTNQTSMYLCASSFEGGGNQPQHFGDGTRLSIL.

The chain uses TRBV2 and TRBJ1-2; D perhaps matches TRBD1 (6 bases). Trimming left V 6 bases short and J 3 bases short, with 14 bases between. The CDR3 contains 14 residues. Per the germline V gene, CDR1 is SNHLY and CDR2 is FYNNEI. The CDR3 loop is CASRQGSSDYGYTF. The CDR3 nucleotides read TGTGCCAGCAGGCAGGGGTCTTCGGACTATGGCTACACCTTC.

The DNA for the CDR3 is TGTGCCAGCAGCGTAGCGTCAGGGGGCAGCTCTGGCTACACCTTC. It specifies CASSVASGGSSGYTF. This sequence joins TRBV9 and TRBJ1-2; 8 nucleotides agree with TRBD1. CDR3 size: 15 residues. CDR1 is SGDLS and CDR2 is YYNGEE in the germline V gene. V was pared by 0 bases and J by 7 bases, with 8 bases of the junction left unmatched.

The CDR3 reads CASSLGLSDQPQHF. CDR3 in DNA: TGTGCCAGCAGCTTGGGATTGTCGGACCAGCCCCAGCATTTT. The gene calls are TRBV5-6 and TRBJ1-5; D is uncertain. Germline V CDR1 and CDR2: SGHDT, YYEEEE. V was cut by 0 bases and J by 7 bases, with 11 bases left in between. There are 14 residues in the CDR3. The full variable domain, in which reference TRBV5-6 and TRBJ1-5 provide the parts outside the CDR3, is DAGVTQSPTHLIKTRGQQVTLRCSPKSGHDTVSWYQQALGQGPQFIFQYYEEEERQRGNFPDRFSGHQFPNYSSELNVNALLLGDSALYLCASSLGLSDQPQHFGDGTRLSIL.

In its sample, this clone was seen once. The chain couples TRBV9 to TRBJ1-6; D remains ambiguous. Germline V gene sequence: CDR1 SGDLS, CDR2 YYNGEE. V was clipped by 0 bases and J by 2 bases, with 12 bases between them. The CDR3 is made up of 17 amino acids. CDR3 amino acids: CASSVENGGAYNSPLHF. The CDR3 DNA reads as TGTGCCAGCAGCGTAGAGAACGGTGGTGCCTATAATTCACCCCTCCACTTT. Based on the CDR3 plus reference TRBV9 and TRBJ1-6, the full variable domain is DSGVTQTPKHLITATGQRVTLRCSPRSGDLSVYWYQQSLDQGLQFLIQYYNGEERAKGNILERFSAQQFPDLHSELNLSSLELGDSALYFCASSVENGGAYNSPLHFGNGTRLTVT.

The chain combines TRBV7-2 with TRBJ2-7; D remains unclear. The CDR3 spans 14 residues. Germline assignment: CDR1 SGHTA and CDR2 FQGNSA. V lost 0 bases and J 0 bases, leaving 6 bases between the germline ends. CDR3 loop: CASSLAYSSYEQYF. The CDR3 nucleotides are TGTGCCAGCAGCTTAGCTTATAGCTCCTACGAGCAGTACTTC.

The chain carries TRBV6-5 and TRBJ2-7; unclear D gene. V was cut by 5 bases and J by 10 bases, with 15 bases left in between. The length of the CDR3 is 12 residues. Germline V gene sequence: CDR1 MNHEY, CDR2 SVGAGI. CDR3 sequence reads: CASSPGSGLQYF. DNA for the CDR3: TGTGCCAGCAGTCCGGGCTCAGGTCTTCAGTACTTC.

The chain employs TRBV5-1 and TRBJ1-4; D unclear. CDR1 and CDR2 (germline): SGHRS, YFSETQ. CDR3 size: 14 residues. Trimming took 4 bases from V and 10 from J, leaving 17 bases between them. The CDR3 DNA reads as TGCGCCAGCAGCCTCGACTTTGACTCTCCAAAACTGTTTTTT. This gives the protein CASSLDFDSPKLFF.

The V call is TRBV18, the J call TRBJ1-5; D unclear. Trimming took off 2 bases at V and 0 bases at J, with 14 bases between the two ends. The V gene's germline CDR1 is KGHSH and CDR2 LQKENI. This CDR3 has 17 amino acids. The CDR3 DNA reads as TGTGCCAGCTCACCAACGTCTCCTCAATATAGCAATCAGCCCCAGCATTTT. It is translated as CASSPTSPQYSNQPQHF.

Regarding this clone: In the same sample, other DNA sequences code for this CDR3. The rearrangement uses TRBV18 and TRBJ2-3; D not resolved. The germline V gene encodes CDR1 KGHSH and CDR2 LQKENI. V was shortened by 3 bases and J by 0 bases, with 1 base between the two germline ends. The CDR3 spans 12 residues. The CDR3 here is CASSPSTDTQYF. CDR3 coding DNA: TGTGCCAGCTCACCCAGCACAGATACGCAGTATTTT. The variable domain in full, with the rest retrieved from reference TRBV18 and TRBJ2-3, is NAGVMQNPRHLVRRRGQEARLRCSPMKGHSHVYWYRQLPEEGLKFMVYLQKENIIDESGMPKERFSAEFPKEGPSILRIQQVVRGDSAAYFCASSPSTDTQYFGPGTRLTVL.

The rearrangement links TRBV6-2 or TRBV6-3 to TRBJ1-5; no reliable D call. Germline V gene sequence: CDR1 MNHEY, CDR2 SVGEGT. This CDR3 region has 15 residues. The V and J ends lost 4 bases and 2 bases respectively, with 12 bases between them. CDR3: CASSFLGVGNQPQHF. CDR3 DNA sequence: TGTGCCAGCAGTTTCTTGGGCGTTGGCAATCAGCCCCAGCATTTT.

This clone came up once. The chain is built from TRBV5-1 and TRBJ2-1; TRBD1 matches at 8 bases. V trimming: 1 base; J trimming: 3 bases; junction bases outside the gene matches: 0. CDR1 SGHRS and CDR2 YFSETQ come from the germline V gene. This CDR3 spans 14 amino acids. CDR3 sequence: CASSLTGGYNEQFF. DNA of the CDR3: TGCGCCAGCAGCTTGACAGGGGGCTACAATGAGCAGTTCTTC.

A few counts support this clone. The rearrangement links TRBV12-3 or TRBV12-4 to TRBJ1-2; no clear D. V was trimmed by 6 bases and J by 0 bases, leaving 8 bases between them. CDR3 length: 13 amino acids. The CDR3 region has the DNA TGTGCCAGCAGCCCGGGTCCTAACTATGGCTACACCTTC. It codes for CASSPGPNYGYTF.

For the CDR3, the DNA is TGTGCCAGCAGCCAACCGGGACGTTGGAACTCTGGGGCCAACGTCCTGACTTTC. Its protein product is CASSQPGRWNSGANVLTF. The chain combines TRBV14 with TRBJ2-6; D is perhaps TRBD1 or TRBD2 (5 bases each). The CDR3 is 18 residues long. The germline V gene encodes CDR1 SGHDN and CDR2 FVKESK. Deletions cut 2 bases from V and 0 bases from J, with 14 bases between.

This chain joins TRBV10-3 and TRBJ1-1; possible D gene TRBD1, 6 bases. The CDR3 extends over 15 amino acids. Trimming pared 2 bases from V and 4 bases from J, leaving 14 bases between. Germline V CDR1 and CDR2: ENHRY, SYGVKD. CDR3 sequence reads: CAISEGTGSGTEAFF. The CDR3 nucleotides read TGTGCCATCAGTGAGGGTACAGGGTCGGGCACTGAAGCTTTCTTT.

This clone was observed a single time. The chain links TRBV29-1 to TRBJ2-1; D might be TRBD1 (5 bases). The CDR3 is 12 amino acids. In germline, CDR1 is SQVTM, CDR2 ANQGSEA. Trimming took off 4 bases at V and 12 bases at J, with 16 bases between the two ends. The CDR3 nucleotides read TGCAGCGTTGCGGAACCCAATCAGGGGCAGTTCTTC. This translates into CSVAEPNQGQFF.

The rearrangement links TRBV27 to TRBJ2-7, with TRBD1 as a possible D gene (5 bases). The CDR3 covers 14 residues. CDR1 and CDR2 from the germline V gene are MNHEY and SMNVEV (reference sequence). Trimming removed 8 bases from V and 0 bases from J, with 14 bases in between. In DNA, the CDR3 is TGTGCCAGCCTCCCTGAAGGGGACTCCTACGAGCAGTACTTC. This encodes CASLPEGDSYEQYF.

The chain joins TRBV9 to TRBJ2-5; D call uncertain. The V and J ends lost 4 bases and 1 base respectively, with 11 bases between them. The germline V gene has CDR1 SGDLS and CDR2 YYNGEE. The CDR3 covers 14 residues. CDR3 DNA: TGTGCCAGCAGCCTTCAAGGCCTCCAAGAGACCCAGTACTTC. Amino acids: CASSLQGLQETQYF.

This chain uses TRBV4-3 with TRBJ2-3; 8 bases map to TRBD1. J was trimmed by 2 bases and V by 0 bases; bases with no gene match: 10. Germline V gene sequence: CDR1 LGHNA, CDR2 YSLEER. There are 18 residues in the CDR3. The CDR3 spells CASSQEPWDRRFTDTQYF. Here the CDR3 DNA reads TGCGCCAGCAGCCAAGAGCCTTGGGACAGGAGATTCACAGATACGCAGTATTTT.

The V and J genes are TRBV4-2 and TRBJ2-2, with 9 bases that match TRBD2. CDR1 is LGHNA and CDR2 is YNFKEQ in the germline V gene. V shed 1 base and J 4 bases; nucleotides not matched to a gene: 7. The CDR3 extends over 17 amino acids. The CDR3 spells CASSQALAGPFTGELFF. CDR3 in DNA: TGTGCCAGCAGCCAAGCCCTAGCGGGACCTTTCACCGGGGAGCTGTTTTTT.

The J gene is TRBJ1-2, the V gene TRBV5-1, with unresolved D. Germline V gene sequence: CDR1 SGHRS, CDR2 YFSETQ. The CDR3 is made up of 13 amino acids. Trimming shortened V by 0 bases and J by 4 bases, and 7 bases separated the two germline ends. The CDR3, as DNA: TGCGCCAGCAGCTTGGAGGTCCCCTATGGCTACACCTTC. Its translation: CASSLEVPYGYTF.

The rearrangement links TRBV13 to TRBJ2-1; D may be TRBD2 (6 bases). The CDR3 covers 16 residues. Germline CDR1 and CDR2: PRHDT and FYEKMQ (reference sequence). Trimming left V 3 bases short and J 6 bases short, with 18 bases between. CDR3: CASSFLLRQGGNEQFF. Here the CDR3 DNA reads TGTGCCAGCAGCTTTCTTTTGCGCCAGGGAGGCAATGAGCAGTTCTTC.

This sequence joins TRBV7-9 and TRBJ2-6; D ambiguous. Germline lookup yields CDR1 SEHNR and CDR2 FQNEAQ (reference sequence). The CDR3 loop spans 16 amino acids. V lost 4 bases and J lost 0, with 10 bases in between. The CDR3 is CASSSRARSGANVLTF. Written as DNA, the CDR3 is TGTGCCAGCAGCTCCCGGGCTCGCTCTGGGGCCAACGTCCTGACTTTC. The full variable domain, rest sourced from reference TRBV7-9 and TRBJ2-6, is DTGVSQNPRHKITKRGQNVTFRCDPISEHNRLYWYRQTLGQGPEFLTYFQNEAQLEKSRLLSDRFSAERPKGSFSTLEIQRTEQGDSAMYLCASSSRARSGANVLTFGAGSRLTVL.

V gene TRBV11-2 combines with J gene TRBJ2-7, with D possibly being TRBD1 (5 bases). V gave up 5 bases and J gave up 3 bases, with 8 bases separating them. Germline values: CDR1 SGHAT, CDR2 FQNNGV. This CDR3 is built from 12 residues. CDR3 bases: TGTGCCAGCAGCCCTGACAGCTACGAGCAGTACTTC. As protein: CASSPDSYEQYF.

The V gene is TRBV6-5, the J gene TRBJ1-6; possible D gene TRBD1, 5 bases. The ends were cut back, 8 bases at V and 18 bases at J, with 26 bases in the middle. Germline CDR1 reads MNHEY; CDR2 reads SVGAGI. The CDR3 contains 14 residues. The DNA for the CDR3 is TGTGCCAGCGGCGATACTCAGGGACCCTTCCTTTCCCACTTT. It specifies CASGDTQGPFLSHF.

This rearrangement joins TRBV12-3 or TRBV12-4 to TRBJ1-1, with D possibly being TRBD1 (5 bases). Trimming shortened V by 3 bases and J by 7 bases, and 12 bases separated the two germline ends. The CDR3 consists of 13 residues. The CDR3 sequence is CASSFRLGREAFF. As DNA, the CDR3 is TGTGCCAGCAGTTTTCGCCTGGGACGTGAAGCTTTCTTT.

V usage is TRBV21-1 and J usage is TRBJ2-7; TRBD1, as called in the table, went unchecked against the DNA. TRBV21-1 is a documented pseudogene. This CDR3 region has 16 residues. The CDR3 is CASSKATGQGGYEQYF. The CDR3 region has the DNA TGTGCCAGCAGCAAAGCGACAGGCCAGGGTGGCTACGAGCAGTACTTC.